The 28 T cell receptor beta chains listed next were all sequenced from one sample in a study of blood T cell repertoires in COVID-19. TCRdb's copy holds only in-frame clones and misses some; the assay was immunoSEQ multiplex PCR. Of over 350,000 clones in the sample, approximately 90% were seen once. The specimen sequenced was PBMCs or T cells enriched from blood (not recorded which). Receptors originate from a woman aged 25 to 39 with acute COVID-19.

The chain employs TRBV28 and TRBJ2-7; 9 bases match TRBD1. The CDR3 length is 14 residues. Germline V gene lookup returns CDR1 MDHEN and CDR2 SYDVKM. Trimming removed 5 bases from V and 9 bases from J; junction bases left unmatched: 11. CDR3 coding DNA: TGTGCCAGCAGTACACAGGGGGCGTCTAAGCGGCAGTACTTC. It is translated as CASSTQGASKRQYF.

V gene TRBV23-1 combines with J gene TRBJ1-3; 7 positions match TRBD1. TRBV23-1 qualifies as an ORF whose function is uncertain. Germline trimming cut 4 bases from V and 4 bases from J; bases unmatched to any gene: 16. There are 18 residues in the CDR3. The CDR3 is CASSPTDRVDVSGNTIYF. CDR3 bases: TGCGCCAGCAGTCCTACCGACAGGGTTGATGTATCCGGAAACACCATATATTTT.

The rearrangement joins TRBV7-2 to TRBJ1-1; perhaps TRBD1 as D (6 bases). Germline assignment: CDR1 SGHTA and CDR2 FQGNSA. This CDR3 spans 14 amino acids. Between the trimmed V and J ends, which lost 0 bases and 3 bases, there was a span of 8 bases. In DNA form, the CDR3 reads TGTGCCAGCAGCTTAGCAGGGGGACACACTGAAGCTTTCTTT. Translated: CASSLAGGHTEAFF.

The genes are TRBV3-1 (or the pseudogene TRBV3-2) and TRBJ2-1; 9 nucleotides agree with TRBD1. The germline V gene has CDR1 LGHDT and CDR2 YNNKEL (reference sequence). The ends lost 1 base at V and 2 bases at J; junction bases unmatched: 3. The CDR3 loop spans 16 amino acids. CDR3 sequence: CASSQGRTGAYNEQFF. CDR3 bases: TGTGCCAGCAGCCAAGGAAGGACAGGGGCCTACAATGAGCAGTTCTTC.

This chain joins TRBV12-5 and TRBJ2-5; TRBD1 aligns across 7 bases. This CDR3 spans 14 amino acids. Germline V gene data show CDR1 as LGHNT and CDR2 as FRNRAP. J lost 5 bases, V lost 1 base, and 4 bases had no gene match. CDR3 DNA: TGTGCTAGTGGTTTGGCCGACAGGGTGGAGACCCAGTACTTC. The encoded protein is CASGLADRVETQYF.

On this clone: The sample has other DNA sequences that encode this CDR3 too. The CDR3 DNA reads TGTGCCAGCAGTTACGGGCAGGGGGGCGAAAAACTGTTTTTT. Translated: CASSYGQGGEKLFF. This chain connects TRBV6-5 to TRBJ1-4; 7 positions agree with TRBD1. CDR3 length: 14 residues. V lost 2 bases to trimming and J lost 8 bases; unmatched junction nucleotides: 5. CDR1 is MNHEY and CDR2 is SVGAGI in the germline V gene.

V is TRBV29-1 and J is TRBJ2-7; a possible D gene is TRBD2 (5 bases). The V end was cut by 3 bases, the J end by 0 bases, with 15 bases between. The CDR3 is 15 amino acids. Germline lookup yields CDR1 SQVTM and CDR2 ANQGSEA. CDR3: CSVEAVGELSYEQYF. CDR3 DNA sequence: TGCAGCGTTGAGGCGGTCGGGGAACTCTCCTACGAGCAGTACTTC.

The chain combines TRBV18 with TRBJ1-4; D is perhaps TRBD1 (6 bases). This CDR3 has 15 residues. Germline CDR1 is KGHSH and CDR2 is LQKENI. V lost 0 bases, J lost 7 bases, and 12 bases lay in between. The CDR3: CASSPPRGLGEKLFF. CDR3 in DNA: TGTGCCAGCTCACCACCGAGGGGGTTAGGTGAAAAACTGTTTTTT.

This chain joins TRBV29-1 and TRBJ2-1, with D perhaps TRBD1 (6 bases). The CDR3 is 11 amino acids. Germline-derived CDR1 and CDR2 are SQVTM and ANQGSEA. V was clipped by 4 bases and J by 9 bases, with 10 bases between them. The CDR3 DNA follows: TGCAGCGTTGGACAGGCAACTGAGCAGTTCTTC. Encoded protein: CSVGQATEQFF.

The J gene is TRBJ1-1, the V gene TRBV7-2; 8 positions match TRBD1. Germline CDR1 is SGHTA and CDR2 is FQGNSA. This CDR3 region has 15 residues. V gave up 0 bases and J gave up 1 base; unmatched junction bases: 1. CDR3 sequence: CASSLAGQANTEAFF. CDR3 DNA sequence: TGTGCCAGCAGCTTAGCGGGACAGGCGAACACTGAAGCTTTCTTT.

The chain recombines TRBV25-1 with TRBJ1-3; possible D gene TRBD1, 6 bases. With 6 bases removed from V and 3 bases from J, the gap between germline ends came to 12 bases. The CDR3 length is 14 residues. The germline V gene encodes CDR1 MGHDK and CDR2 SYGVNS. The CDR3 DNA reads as TGTGCCAGCAGCCCCCGGACAGATGGAAACACCATATATTTT. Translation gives CASSPRTDGNTIYF.

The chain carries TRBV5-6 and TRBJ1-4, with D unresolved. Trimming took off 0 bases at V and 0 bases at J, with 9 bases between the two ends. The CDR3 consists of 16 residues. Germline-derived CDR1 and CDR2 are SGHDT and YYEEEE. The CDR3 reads CASSLAGFATNEKLFF. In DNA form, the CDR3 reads TGTGCCAGCAGCTTGGCCGGGTTTGCAACTAATGAAAAACTGTTTTTT. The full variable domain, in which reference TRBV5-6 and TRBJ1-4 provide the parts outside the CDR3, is DAGVTQSPTHLIKTRGQQVTLRCSPKSGHDTVSWYQQALGQGPQFIFQYYEEEERQRGNFPDRFSGHQFPNYSSELNVNALLLGDSALYLCASSLAGFATNEKLFFGSGTQLSVL.

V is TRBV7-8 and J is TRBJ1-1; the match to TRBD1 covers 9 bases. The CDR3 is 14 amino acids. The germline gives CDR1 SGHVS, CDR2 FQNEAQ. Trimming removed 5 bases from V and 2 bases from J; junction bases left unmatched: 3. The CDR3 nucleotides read TGTGCCAGCAGCCTGGACAGGGGTAACACTGAAGCTTTCTTT. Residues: CASSLDRGNTEAFF.

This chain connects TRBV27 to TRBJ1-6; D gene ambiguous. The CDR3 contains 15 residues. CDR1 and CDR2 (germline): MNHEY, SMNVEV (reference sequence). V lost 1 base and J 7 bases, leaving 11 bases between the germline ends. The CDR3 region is CASSLFDGENSPLHF. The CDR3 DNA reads TGTGCCAGCAGTTTATTCGACGGAGAAAATTCACCCCTCCACTTT.

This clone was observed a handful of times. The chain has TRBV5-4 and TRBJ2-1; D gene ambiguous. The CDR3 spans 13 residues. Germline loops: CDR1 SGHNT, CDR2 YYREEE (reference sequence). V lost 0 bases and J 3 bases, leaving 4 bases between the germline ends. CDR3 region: CASSLGHYNEQFF. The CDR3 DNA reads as TGTGCCAGCAGCTTGGGACACTACAATGAGCAGTTCTTC.

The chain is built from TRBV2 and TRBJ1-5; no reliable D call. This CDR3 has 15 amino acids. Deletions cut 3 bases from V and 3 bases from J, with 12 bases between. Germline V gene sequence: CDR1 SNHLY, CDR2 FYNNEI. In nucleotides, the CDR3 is TGTGCCAGCAGTGACATGGCAGACAACAATCAGCCCCAGCATTTT. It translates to CASSDMADNNQPQHF.

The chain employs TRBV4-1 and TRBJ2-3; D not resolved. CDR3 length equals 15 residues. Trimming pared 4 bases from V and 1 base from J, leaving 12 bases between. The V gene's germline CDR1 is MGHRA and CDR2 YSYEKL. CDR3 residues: CASSPSMVGTDTQYF. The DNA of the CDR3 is TGCGCCAGCAGCCCGTCTATGGTGGGCACAGATACGCAGTATTTT.

This CDR3 reads CASSLQGYYGYTF. The DNA for the CDR3 is TGTGCCAGCAGTCTACAGGGGTACTATGGCTACACCTTC. The genes are TRBV12-3 or TRBV12-4 and TRBJ1-2; 7 bases fit TRBD1. V trimming: 5 bases; J trimming: 3 bases; junction bases outside the gene matches: 3. The CDR3 is made up of 13 amino acids.

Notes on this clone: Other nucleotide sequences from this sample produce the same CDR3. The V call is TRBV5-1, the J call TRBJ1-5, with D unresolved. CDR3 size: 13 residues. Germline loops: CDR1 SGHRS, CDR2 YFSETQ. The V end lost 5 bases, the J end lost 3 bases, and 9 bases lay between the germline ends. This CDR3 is CASSLEPNQPQHF. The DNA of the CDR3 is TGCGCCAGCAGTCTGGAGCCCAATCAGCCCCAGCATTTT. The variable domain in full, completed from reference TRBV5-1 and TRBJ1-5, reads KAGVTQTPRYLIKTRGQQVTLSCSPISGHRSVSWYQQTPGQGLQFLFEYFSETQRNKGNFPGRFSGRQFSNSRSEMNVSTLELGDSALYLCASSLEPNQPQHFGDGTRLSIL.

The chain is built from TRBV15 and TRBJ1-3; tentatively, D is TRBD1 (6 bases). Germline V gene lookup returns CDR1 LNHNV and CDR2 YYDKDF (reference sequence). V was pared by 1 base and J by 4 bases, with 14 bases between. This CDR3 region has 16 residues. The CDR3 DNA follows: TGTGCCACCAGCAGAGGTGCCGACAGGACAGGAAACACCATATATTTT. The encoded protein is CATSRGADRTGNTIYF. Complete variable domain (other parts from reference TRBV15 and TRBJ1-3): DAMVIQNPRYQVTQFGKPVTLSCSQTLNHNVMYWYQQKSSQAPKLLFHYYDKDFNNEADTPDNFQSRRPNTSFCFLDIRSPGLGDTAMYLCATSRGADRTGNTIYFGEGSWLTVV.

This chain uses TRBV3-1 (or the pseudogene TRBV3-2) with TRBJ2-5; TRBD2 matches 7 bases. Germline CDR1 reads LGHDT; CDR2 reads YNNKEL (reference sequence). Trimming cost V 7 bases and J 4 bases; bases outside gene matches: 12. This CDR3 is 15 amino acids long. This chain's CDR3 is CASTTRRAGIETQYF. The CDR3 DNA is TGTGCCAGCACCACTCGGAGAGCGGGGATAGAGACCCAGTACTTC.

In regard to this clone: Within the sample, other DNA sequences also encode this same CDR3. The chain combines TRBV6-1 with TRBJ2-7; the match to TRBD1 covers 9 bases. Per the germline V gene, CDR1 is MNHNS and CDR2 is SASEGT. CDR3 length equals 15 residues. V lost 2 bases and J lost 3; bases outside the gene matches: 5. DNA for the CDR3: TGTGCCAGCAGTGAACCGGGACAGGGTTTCTACGAGCAGTACTTC. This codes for CASSEPGQGFYEQYF.

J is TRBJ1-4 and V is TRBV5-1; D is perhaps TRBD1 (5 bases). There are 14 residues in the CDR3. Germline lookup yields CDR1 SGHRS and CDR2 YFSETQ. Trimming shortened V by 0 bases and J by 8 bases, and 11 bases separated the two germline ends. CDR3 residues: CASSLGGPGEKLFF. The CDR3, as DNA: TGCGCCAGCAGCTTGGGGGGCCCTGGGGAAAAACTGTTTTTT.

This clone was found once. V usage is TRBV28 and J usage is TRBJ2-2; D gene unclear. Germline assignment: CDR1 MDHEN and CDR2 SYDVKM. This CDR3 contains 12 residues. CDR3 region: CASGWNTGELFF. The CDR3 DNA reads TGTGCAAGTGGCTGGAACACCGGGGAGCTGTTTTTT.

The CDR3 nucleotides read TGCGCCAGCAGCTTGGTCGGGACAGGGGGCAGCTATGGCTACACCTTC. Its translation: CASSLVGTGGSYGYTF. J is TRBJ1-2 and V is TRBV5-1; 12 bases are a match to TRBD1. Germline V gives CDR1 SGHRS, CDR2 YFSETQ. V lost 0 bases to trimming and J lost 4 bases; unmatched junction nucleotides: 4. This CDR3 is 16 amino acids long.

CDR3 DNA: TGTGCCAGCAGTGGGACAGGGGCCTACTATGGCTACACCTTC. Encoded protein: CASSGTGAYYGYTF. The J gene is TRBJ1-2, the V gene TRBV2; TRBD1 matches at 9 bases. CDR3 length: 14 amino acids. Trimming removed 4 bases from V and 3 bases from J; junction bases left unmatched: 3. Looked up from germline, CDR1 is SNHLY and CDR2 is FYNNEI.

Here the CDR3 reads CASSGQGSGQPQHF. In DNA form, the CDR3 reads TGTGCCAGCAGTGGACAGGGTTCGGGTCAGCCCCAGCATTTT. The chain has TRBV6-6 and TRBJ1-5; 8 nucleotides agree with TRBD1. The CDR3 is made up of 14 amino acids. Germline CDR1 is MNHNY and CDR2 is SVGAGI (reference sequence). V trimming: 5 bases; J trimming: 6 bases; junction bases outside the gene matches: 6.

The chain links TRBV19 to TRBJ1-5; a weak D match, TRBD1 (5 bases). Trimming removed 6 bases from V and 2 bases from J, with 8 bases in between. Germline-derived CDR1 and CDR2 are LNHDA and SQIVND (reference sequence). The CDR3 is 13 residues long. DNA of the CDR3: TGTGCCAGTAGCCTGACAGGCAATCAGCCCCAGCATTTT. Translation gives CASSLTGNQPQHF.